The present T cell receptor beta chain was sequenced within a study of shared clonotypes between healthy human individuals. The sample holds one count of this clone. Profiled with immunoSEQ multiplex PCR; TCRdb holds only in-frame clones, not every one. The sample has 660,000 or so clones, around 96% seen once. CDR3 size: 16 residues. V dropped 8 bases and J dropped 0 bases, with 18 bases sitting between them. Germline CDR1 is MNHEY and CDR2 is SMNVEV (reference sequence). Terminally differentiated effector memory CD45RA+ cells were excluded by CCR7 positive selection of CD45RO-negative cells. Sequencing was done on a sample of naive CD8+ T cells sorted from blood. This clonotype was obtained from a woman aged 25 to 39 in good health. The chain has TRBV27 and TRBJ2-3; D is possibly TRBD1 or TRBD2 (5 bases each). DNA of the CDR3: TGTGCCAGCGGATTAACCGGGACGTCTAGCACAGATACGCAGTATTTT. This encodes CASGLTGTSSTDTQYF.